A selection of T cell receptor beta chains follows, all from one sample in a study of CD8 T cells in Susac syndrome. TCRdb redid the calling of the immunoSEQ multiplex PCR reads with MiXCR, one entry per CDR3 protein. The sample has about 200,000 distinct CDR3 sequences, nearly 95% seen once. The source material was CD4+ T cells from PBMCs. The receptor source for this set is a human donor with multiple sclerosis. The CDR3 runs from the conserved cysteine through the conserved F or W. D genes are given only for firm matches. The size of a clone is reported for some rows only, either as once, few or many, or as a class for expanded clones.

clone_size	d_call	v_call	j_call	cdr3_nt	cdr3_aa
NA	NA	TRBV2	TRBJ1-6	TGTGCCAGCAGTGACGGCAGGGAAAATTCACCCCTCCATTTT	CASSDGRENSPLHF
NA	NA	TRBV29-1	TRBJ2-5	TGCAGCGTTGTCCCGGGCCTGTACCAAGAGACCCAGTACTTC	CSVVPGLYQETQYF
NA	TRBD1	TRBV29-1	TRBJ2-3	TGCAGCGTGGGACAGGGGGCGTCATCAGATACGCAGTATTTT	CSVGQGASSDTQYF
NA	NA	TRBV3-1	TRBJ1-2	TGTGCCAGCAGCCCCGGACTCTCTTTTAACTATGGCTACACCTTC	CASSPGLSFNYGYTF
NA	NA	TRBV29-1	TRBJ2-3	TGCAGCGTTAGGACTGATAGCGGCACAGATACGCAGTATTTT	CSVRTDSGTDTQYF
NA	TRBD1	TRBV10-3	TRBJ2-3	TGTGCCATCAGTGAGTCCAGTCGGACAGGCGGCACAGATACGCAGTATTTT	CAISESSRTGGTDTQYF
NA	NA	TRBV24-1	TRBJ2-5	TGTGCCACCAGTGGCAGGGAAAGGATGTCGGAGACCCAGTACTTC	CATSGRERMSETQYF
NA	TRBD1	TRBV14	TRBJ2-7	TGTGCCAGCAGCTCGAGGACAGGAAACTACGAGCAGTACTTC	CASSSRTGNYEQYF
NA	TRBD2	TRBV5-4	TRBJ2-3	TGTGCCAGCAGCGCGCGGGCTAGCGGCGACACAGATACGCAGTATTTT	CASSARASGDTDTQYF
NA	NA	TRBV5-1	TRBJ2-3	TGCGCCAGCAGCTTTAGCGGAAGCACAGATACGCAGTATTTT	CASSFSGSTDTQYF
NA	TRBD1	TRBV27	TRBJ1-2	TGTGCCAGCAAGAGGGACAGGAACTATGGCTACACCTTC	CASKRDRNYGYTF
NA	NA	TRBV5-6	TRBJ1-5	TGTGCCAGCAGCTTGAGAAGAAGGGACCATAGCAATCAGCCCCAGCATTTT	CASSLRRRDHSNQPQHF
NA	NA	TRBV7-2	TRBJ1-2	TGTGCCAGCAGCCCATCCTTGGCCTCACACAACTATGGCTACACCTTC	CASSPSLASHNYGYTF
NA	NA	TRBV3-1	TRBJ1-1	TGTGCCAGCAGCGAAATGGGGAGGACTGAAGCTTTCTTT	CASSEMGRTEAFF
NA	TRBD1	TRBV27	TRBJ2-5	TGTGCCAGCCGACCCTTGGGACAGAAAGAGACCCAGTACTTC	CASRPLGQKETQYF
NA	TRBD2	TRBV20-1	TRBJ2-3	TGCAGTGCTAGATCGGGCGGGGGGCCATCAGATACGCAGTATTTT	CSARSGGGPSDTQYF
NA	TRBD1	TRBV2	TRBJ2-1	TGTGCCAGCAGTTTGGACAGGGGGCCCTACAATGAGCAGTTCTTC	CASSLDRGPYNEQFF
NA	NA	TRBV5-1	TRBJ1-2	TGCGCCAGCAGCTTCACAGAGTCTCCTTATGGCTACACCTTC	CASSFTESPYGYTF
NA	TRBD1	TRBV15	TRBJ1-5	TGTGCCACCAGCAGAGGCAGGGGGCTCAATCAGCCCCAGCATTTT	CATSRGRGLNQPQHF
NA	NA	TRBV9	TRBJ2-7	TGTGCCAGCAGCGTAGTCGGCACCAGTTACGAGCAGTACTTC	CASSVVGTSYEQYF
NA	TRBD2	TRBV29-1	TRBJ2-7	TGCAGCGTAACTAGCGGGGGGACGAGCTCCTACGAGCAGTACTTC	CSVTSGGTSSYEQYF
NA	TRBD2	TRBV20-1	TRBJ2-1	TGCAGTGCTAGAACCGGGACTACCGAGCAGTTCTTC	CSARTGTTEQFF
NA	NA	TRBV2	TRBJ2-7	TGTGCCAGCAGCGCCGAGGGCTTGTCCTACGAGCAGTACTTC	CASSAEGLSYEQYF
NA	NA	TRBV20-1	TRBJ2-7	TGCAGTGCCACGACTAGAAGGTCAATCTGGAGGGAGGTGACCGGCGAGCAGTACTTC	CSATTRRSIWREVTGEQYF
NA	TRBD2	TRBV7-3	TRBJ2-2	TGTGCCAGCAGCTTAACCCTGAGAGGGAGGGATACCGGGGAGCTGTTTTTT	CASSLTLRGRDTGELFF
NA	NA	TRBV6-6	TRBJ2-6	TGTGCCAGCACCAACTCACGCTACTCTGGGGCCAACGTCCTGACTTTC	CASTNSRYSGANVLTF
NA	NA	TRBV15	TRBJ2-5	TGTGCCACCAGCAAAGGGGCAGGGTTTTACCAAGAGACCCAGTACTTC	CATSKGAGFYQETQYF
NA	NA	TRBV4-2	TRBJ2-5	TGTGCCAGCAGCCAAGATCCCGTCCGTACGGGGACGGAGACCCAGTACTTC	CASSQDPVRTGTETQYF
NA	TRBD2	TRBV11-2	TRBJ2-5	TGTGCCAGCAGCCCCCCCGGGACTAGCGGATACTTC	CASSPPGTSGYF
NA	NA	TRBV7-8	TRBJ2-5	TGTGCCAGCACCTTAGGGAGGACAGGACAAGAGACCCAGTACTTC	CASTLGRTGQETQYF
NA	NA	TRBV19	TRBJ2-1	TGTGCCACCTTGACTCAGGGAAATGAGCAGTTCTTC	CATLTQGNEQFF
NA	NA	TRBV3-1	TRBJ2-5	TGTGCCAGCAGCCTGATTCAAGAGACCCAGTACTTC	CASSLIQETQYF
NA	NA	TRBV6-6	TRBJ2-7	TGTGCCAGCAGGGGTGCCCTCTACGAGCAGTACTTC	CASRGALYEQYF
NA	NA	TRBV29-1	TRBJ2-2	TGCAGCGTTGATACCAGAAAAAACACCGGGGAGCTGTTTTTT	CSVDTRKNTGELFF
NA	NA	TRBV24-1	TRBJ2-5	TGTGCCACCAGTGCGGGGGCGAGAGAGACCCAGTACTTC	CATSAGARETQYF
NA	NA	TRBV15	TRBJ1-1	TGTGCCACCAGCAGGGCCAGGGTAGCAGGCACTGAAGCTTTCTTT	CATSRARVAGTEAFF
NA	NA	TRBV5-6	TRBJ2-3	TGTGCCAGCAGCCTCCGGGACGGAGCCAAATTCACACAGTCGTTT	CASSLRDGAKFTQSF
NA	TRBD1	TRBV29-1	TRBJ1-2	TGCAGCGTGCAGGGGGCAGGCTATGGCTACACCTTC	CSVQGAGYGYTF
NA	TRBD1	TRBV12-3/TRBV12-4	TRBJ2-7	TGTGCCAGCAGCCAAAGACAGGGGGCAAACGAGCAGTACTTC	CASSQRQGANEQYF
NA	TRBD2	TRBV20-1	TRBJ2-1	TGCAGTGCTACGAACCTTCTCGGGCTAGCGGACTTCTACAATGAGCAGTTCTTC	CSATNLLGLADFYNEQFF
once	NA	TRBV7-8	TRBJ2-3	TGTGCCAGCAGCCCCCGGGGGGCTTACACAGATACGCAGTATTTT	CASSPRGAYTDTQYF
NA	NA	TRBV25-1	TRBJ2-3	TGTGCCAGCAGTGACCGAGCGGAAGATACGCAGTATTTT	CASSDRAEDTQYF
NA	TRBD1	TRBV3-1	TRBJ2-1	TGTGCCAGCAGCCAGACAGGGAGTGGCAATGAGCAGTTCTTC	CASSQTGSGNEQFF
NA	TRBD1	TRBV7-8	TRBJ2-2	TGTGCCAGCAGCTTCTGGACAGGGGTGAACACCGGGGAGCTGTTTTTT	CASSFWTGVNTGELFF
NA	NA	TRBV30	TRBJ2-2	TGTGCCTGGGGCAGGCCGATCACCGGGGAGCTGTTTTTT	CAWGRPITGELFF
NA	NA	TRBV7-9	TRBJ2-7	TGTGCCAGCAGCCCGTCATCCCCCCCGGGTCGCTTCTACGAGCAGTACTTC	CASSPSSPPGRFYEQYF
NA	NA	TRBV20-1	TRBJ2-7	TGCAGTGTCCCGAGCGGTACCCTCGCCGAGCAGTACTTC	CSVPSGTLAEQYF
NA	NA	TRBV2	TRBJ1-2	TGTGCCAGCAGTGAACGCTTCCAGAACTATGGCTACACCTTC	CASSERFQNYGYTF
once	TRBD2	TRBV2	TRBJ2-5	TGTGCCAGCAGGTTCTACGGGGGGGACTGGGAGACCCAGTACTTC	CASRFYGGDWETQYF
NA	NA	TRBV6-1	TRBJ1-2	TGTGCCAGCAGTGAACGCGTAGGGTGGCCTAACTATGGCTACACCTTC	CASSERVGWPNYGYTF
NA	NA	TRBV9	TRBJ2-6	TGTGCCAGCAGCGTAGGGCCGTCTGGGGCCAACGTCCTGACTTTC	CASSVGPSGANVLTF
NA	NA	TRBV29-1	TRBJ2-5	TGCAGCGTTTCCCGGAGGAGGGTCAGTGAGACCCAGTACTTC	CSVSRRRVSETQYF